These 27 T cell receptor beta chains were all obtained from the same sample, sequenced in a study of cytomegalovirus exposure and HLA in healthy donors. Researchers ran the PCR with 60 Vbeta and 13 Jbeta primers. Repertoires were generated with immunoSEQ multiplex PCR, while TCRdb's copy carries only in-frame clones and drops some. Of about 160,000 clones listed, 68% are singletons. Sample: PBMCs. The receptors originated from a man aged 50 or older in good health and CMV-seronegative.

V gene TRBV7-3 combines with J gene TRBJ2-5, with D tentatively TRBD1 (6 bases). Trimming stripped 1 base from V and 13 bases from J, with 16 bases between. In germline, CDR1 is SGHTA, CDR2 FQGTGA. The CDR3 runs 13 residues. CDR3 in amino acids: CASSLMAQGTLYF. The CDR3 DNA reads TGTGCCAGCAGCTTAATGGCACAGGGAACACTGTACTTC. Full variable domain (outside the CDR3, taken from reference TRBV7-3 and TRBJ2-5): GAGVSQTPSNKVTEKGKYVELRCDPISGHTALYWYRQSLGQGPEFLIYFQGTGAADDSGLPNDRFFAVRPEGSVSTLKIQRTERGDSAVYLCASSLMAQGTLYFGPGTRLLVL.

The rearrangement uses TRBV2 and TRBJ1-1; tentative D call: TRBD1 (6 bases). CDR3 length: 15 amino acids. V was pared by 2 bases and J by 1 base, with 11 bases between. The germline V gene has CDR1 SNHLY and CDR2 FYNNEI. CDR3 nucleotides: TGTGCCAGCAGTGAACGACGACAGGAGAACACTGAAGCTTTCTTT. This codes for CASSERRQENTEAFF.

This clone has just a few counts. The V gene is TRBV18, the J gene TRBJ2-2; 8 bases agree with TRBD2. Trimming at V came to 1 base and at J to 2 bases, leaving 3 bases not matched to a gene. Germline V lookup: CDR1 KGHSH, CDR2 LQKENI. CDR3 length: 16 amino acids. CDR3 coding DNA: TGTGCCAGCTCACCACTGACTAGCGCTAACACCGGGGAGCTGTTTTTT. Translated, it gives CASSPLTSANTGELFF.

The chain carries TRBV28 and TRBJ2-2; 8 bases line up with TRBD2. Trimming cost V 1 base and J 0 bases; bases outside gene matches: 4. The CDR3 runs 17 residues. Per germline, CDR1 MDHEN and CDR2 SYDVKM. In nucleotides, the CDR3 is TGTGCCAGCAGTTTATATTCGGGACTAGCGAACACCGGGGAGCTGTTTTTT. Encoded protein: CASSLYSGLANTGELFF.

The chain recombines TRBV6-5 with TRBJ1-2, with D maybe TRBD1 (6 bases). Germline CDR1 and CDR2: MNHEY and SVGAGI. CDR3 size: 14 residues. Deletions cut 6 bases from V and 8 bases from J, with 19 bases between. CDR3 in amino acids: CASRLGTPPGGYTF. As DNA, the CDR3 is TGTGCCAGCAGACTTGGGACACCGCCTGGAGGCTACACCTTC.

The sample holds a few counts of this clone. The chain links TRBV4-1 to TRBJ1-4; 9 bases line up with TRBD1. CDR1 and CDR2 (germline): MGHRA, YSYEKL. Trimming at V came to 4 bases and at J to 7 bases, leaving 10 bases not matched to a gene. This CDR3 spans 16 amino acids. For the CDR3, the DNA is TGCGCCAGCAGCCGACTCCCGGGACAGGGTATTGAAAAACTGTTTTTT. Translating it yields CASSRLPGQGIEKLFF.

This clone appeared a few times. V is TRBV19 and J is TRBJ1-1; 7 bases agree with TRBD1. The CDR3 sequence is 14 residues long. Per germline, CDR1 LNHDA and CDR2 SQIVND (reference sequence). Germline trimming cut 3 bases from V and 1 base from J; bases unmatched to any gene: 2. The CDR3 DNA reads TGTGCCAGTAGTATCCAGGGGGAGAACACTGAAGCTTTCTTT. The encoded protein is CASSIQGENTEAFF.

The CDR3 is CASSLGRGGVNSPLHF. The CDR3 bases are TGTGCCAGCAGTTTAGGGAGGGGAGGAGTTAATTCACCCCTCCACTTT. The chain is built from TRBV27 and TRBJ1-6; weak D call: TRBD1 (5 bases). The V end lost 2 bases, the J end lost 6 bases, and 14 bases lay between the germline ends. Germline V gene lookup returns CDR1 MNHEY and CDR2 SMNVEV (reference sequence). The CDR3 covers 16 residues.

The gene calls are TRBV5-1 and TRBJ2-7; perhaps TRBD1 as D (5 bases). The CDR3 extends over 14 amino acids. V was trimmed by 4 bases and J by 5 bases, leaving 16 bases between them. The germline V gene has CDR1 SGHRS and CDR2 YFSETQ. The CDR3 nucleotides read TGCGCCAGCAGCCCCAGAAGGGGTCACGACGAGCAGTACTTC. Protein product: CASSPRRGHDEQYF.

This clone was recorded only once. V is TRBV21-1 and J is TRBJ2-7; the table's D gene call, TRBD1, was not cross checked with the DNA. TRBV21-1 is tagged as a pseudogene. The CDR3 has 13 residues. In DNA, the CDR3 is TGTGCCAGCAACCGGGACAGGGTTTACGAGCAGTACTTC. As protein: CASNRDRVYEQYF.

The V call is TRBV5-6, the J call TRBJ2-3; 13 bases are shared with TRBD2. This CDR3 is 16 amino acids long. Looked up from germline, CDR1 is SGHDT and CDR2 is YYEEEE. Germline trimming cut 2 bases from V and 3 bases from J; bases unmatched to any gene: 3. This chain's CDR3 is CASSLGLAGETDTQYF. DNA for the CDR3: TGTGCCAGCAGCTTAGGACTAGCGGGGGAGACAGATACGCAGTATTTT. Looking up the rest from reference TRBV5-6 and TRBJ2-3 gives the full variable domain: DAGVTQSPTHLIKTRGQQVTLRCSPKSGHDTVSWYQQALGQGPQFIFQYYEEEERQRGNFPDRFSGHQFPNYSSELNVNALLLGDSALYLCASSLGLAGETDTQYFGPGTRLTVL.

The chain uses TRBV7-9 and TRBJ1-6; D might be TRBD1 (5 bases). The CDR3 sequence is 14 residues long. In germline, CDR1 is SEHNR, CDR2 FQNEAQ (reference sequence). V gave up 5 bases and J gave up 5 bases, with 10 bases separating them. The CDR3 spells CASSIDSNNSPLHF. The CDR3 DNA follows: TGTGCCAGCAGCATCGACAGTAATAATTCACCCCTCCACTTT.

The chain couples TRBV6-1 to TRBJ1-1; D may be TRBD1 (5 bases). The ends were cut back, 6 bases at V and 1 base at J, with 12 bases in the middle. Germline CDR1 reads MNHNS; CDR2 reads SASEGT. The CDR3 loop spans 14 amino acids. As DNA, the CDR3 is TGTGCCAGCAGAAAGGGGCAGGGGAACACTGAAGCTTTCTTT. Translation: CASRKGQGNTEAFF.

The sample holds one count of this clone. The CDR3 reads CASSGGTSGGPPYEQYF. The CDR3 DNA reads as TGTGCCAGCAGCGGCGGGACTAGCGGGGGGCCTCCCTACGAGCAGTACTTC. The chain recombines TRBV7-9 with TRBJ2-7; 15 nucleotides match TRBD2. The CDR3 spans 17 residues. Per germline, CDR1 SEHNR and CDR2 FQNEAQ (reference sequence). V lost 5 bases to trimming and J lost 2 bases; unmatched junction nucleotides: 7.

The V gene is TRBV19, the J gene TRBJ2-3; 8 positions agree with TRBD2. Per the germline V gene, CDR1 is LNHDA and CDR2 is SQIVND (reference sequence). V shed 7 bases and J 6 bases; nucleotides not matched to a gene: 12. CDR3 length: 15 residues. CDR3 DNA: TGTGCCAGTACCTTAAGGGGACTAGTAGGGGATACGCAGTATTTT. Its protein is CASTLRGLVGDTQYF.

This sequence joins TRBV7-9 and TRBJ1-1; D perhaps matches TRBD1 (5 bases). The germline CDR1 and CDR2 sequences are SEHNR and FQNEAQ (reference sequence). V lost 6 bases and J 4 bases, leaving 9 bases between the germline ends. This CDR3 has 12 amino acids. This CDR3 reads CASSHRSTEAFF. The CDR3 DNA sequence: TGTGCCAGCAGTCACAGGAGCACTGAAGCTTTCTTT.

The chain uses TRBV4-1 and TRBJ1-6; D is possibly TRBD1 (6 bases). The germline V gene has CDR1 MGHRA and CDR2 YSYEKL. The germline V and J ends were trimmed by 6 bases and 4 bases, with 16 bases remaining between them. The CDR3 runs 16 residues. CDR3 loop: CASSHTRDTYNSPLHF. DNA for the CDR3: TGCGCCAGCAGTCACACCAGGGACACTTATAATTCACCCCTCCACTTT.

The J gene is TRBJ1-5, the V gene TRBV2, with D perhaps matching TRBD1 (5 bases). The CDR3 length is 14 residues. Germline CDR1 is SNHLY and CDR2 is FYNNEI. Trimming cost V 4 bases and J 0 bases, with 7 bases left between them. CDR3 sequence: CASSGGHSNQPQHF. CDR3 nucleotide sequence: TGTGCCAGCAGTGGGGGCCATAGCAATCAGCCCCAGCATTTT.

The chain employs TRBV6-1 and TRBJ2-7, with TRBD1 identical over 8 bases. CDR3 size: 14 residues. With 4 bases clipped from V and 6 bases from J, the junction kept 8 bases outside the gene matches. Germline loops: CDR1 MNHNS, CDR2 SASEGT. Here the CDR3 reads CASSAPGQVFEQYF. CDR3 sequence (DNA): TGTGCCAGCAGTGCCCCGGGACAGGTCTTCGAGCAGTACTTC.

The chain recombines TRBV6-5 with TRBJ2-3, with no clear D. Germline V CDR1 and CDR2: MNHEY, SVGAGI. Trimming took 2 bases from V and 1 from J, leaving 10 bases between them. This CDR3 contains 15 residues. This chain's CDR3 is CASSYSTVRTDTQYF. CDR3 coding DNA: TGTGCCAGCAGTTACAGTACGGTCCGCACAGATACGCAGTATTTT.

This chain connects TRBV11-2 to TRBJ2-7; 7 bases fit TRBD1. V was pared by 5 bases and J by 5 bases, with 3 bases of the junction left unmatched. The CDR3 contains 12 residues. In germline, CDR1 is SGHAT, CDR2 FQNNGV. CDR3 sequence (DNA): TGTGCCAGCAGCGCCGACAGGGACGAGCAGTACTTC. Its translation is CASSADRDEQYF. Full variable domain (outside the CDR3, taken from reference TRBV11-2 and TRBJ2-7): EAGVAQSPRYKIIEKRQSVAFWCNPISGHATLYWYQQILGQGPKLLIQFQNNGVVDDSQLPKDRFSAERLKGVDSTLKIQPAKLEDSAVYLCASSADRDEQYFGPGTRLTVT.

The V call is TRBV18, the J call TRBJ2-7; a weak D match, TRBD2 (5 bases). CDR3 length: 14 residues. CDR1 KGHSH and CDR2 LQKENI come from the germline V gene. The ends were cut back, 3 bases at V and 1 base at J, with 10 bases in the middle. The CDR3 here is CASSPRGASYEQYF. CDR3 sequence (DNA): TGTGCCAGCTCACCCCGGGGTGCGTCCTACGAGCAGTACTTC.

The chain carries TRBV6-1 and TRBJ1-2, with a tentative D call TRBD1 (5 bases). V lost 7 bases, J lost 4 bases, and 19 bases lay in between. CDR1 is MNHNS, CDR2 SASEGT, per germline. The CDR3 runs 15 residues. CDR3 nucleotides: TGTGCCAGCACCGAAATTTGGGGCCGCGGCTATGGCTACACCTTC. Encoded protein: CASTEIWGRGYGYTF.

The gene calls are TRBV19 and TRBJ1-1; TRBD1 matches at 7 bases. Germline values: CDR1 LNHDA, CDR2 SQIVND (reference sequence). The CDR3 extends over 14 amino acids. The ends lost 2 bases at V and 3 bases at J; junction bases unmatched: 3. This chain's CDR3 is CASSINRGDTEAFF. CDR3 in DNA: TGTGCCAGTAGTATAAACAGGGGTGACACTGAAGCTTTCTTT. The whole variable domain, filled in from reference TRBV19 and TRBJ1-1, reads DGGITQSPKYLFRKEGQNVTLSCEQNLNHDAMYWYRQDPGQGLRLIYYSQIVNDFQKGDIAEGYSVSREKKESFPLTVTSAQKNPTAFYLCASSINRGDTEAFFGQGTRLTVV.

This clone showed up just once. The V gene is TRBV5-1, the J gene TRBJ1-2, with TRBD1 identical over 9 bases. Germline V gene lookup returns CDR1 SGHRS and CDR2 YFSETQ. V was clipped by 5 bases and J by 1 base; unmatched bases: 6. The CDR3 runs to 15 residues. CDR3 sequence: CASRAQGAGNYGYTF. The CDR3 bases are TGCGCCAGCAGGGCACAGGGGGCTGGTAACTATGGCTACACCTTC.

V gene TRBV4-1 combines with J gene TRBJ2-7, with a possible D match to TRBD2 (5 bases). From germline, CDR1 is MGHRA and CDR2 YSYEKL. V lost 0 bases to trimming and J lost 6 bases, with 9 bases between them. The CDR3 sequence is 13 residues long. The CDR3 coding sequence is TGCGCCAGCAGCCAAGATAACAGCGGCGAGCAGTACTTC. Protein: CASSQDNSGEQYF.

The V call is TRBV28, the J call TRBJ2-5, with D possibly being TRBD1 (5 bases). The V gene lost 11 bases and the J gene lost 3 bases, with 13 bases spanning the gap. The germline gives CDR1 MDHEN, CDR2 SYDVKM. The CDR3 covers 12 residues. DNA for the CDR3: TGTGCCCACCAGGCAGGGAAAGAGACCCAGTACTTC. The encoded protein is CAHQAGKETQYF.